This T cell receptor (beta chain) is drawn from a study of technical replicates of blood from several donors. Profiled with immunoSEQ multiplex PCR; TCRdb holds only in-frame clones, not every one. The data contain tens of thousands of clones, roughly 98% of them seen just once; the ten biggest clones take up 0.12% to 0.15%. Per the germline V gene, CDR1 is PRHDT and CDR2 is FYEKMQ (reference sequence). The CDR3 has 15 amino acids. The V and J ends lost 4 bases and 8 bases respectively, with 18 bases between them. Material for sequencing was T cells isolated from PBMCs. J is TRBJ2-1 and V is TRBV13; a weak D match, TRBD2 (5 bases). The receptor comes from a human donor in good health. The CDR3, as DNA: TGTGCCAGCAGCTCATCAGGAGGCAGTTTTGATGAGCAGTTCTTC. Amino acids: CASSSSGGSFDEQFF.